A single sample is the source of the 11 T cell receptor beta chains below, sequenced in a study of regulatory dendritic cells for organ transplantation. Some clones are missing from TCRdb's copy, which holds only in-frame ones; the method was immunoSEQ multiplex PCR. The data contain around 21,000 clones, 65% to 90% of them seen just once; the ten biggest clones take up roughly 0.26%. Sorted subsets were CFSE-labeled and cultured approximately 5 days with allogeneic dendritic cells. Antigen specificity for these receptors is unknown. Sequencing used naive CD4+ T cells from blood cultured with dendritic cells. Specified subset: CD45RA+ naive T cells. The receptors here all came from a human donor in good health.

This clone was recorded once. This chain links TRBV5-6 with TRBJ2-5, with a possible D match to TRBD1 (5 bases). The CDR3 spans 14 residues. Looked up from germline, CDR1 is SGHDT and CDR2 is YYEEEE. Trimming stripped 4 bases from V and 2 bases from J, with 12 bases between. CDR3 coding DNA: TGTGCCAGCAGCCCCAGGGTAGATCAAGAGACCCAGTACTTC. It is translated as CASSPRVDQETQYF.

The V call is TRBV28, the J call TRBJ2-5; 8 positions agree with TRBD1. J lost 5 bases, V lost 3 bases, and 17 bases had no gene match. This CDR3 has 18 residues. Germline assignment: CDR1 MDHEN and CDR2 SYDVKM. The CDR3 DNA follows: TGTGCCAGCAGTTTTAGTGGGGACAAGGCAGGGGGCGTTGAGACCCAGTACTTC. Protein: CASSFSGDKAGGVETQYF. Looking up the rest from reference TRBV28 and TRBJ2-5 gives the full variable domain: DVKVTQSSRYLVKRTGEKVFLECVQDMDHENMFWYRQDPGLGLRLIYFSYDVKMKEKGDIPEGYSVSREKKERFSLILESASTNQTSMYLCASSFSGDKAGGVETQYFGPGTRLLVL.

DNA for the CDR3: TGTGCCAGCAGCTTAGTTGGGTACCGGGACAACAAATACAATGAGCAGTTCTTC. Translation: CASSLVGYRDNKYNEQFF. The chain uses TRBV7-9 and TRBJ2-1; tentatively, D is TRBD1 (6 bases). The germline CDR1 and CDR2 sequences are SEHNR and FQNEAQ (reference sequence). CDR3 length: 18 amino acids. The V end was cut by 1 base, the J end by 4 bases, with 20 bases between.

Here the CDR3 reads CASSGGLAGANNEQFF. The CDR3 bases are TGCGCCAGCAGTGGGGGACTAGCGGGGGCCAACAATGAGCAGTTCTTC. This chain connects TRBV10-1 to TRBJ2-1, with TRBD2 matching over 14 bases. Germline assignment: CDR1 WNHNN and CDR2 SYGVQD (reference sequence). The CDR3 consists of 16 residues. V shed 4 bases, J shed 5 bases, and the junction held 4 bases outside the gene matches.

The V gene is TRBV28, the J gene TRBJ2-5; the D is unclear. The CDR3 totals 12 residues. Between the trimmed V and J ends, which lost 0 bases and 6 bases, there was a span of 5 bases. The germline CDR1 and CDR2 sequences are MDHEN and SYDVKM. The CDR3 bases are TGTGCCAGCAGTTTATGGGCCCAGACCCAGTACTTC. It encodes CASSLWAQTQYF.

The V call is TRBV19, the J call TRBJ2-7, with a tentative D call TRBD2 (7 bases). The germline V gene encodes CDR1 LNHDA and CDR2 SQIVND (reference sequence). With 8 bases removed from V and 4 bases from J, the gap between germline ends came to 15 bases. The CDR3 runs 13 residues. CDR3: CASGGAIAYEQYF. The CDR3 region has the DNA TGTGCCAGTGGGGGGGCAATCGCATACGAGCAGTACTTC.

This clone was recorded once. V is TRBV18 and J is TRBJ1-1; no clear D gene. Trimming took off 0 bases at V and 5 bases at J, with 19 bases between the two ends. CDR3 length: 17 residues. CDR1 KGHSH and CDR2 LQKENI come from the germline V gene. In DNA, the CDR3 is TGTGCCAGCTCACCACCGGGTTGGTCGGTTGGGTTAACTGAAGCTTTCTTT. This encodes CASSPPGWSVGLTEAFF.

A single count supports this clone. DNA for the CDR3: TGTGCCAGCAGTTACGGAATAACTAGCGGGAGGGGGACCCAGTACTTC. As protein: CASSYGITSGRGTQYF. The chain employs TRBV6-5 and TRBJ2-5, with 13 bases matching TRBD2. CDR1 is MNHEY, CDR2 SVGAGI, per germline. V shed 2 bases and J 7 bases; nucleotides not matched to a gene: 7. This CDR3 has 16 residues.

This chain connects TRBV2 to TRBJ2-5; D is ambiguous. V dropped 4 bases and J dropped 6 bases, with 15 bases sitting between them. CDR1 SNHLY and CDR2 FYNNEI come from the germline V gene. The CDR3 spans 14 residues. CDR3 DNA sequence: TGTGCCAGCAGTGGATTGGCAGTTTCAAAGACCCAGTACTTC. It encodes CASSGLAVSKTQYF.

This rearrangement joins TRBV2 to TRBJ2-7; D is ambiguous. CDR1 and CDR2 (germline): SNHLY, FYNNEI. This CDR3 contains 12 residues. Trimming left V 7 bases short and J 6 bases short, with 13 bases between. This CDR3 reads CASMGLIGEQYF. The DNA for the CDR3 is TGTGCCAGCATGGGGTTAATAGGCGAGCAGTACTTC.

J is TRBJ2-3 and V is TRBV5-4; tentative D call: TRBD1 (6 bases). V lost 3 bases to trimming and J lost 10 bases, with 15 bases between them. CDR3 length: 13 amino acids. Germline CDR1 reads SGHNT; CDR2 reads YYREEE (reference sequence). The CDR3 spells CASSSGQTSPQYF. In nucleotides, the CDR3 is TGTGCCAGCAGCTCAGGACAGACCAGTCCGCAGTATTTT.